Included here is one T cell receptor beta chain sequence, with context. The target antigen is unknown. TCRdb's table, derived via immunoSEQ multiplex PCR, lists solely in-frame clones and lacks some. In the table there are about 83,000 clones, roughly nine tenths of which are singletons. This record comes from a study of a mutant IDH1 vaccine in newly diagnosed glioma. Study-level background: Vaccination followed radiotherapy alone by 4-6 weeks, or accompanied temozolomide cycles. Treated patients had a mean age of roughly 40 years and an approximately 62% male, around 38% female split.

As for time point: week 5, during vaccination. Doses of 300 ug of mutant IDH1 20-mer peptide were given with topical imiquimod. Germline CDR1 and CDR2: SGDLS and YYNGEE. The ends were cut back, 0 bases at V and 0 bases at J, with 3 bases in the middle. The CDR3 spans 13 residues. The study's findings and limits: Changes in top peripheral clonotypes did not appear linked to pseudoprogression.

This clonotype was sampled from a woman aged 45 to 65 with glioma. The rearrangement joins TRBV9 to TRBJ1-1; D remains unclear. Sequencing used PBMCs, obtained from a glioma patient whose treatment included an IDH1 peptide vaccine. CDR3 nucleotides: TGTGCCAGCAGCGTAGACATGAACACTGAAGCTTTCTTT. Translated: CASSVDMNTEAFF. The variable domain in full, with the rest retrieved from reference TRBV9 and TRBJ1-1, is DSGVTQTPKHLITATGQRVTLRCSPRSGDLSVYWYQQSLDQGLQFLIQYYNGEERAKGNILERFSAQQFPDLHSELNLSSLELGDSALYFCASSVDMNTEAFFGQGTRLTVV.